The subject of this entry is one T cell receptor beta chain. The sample is drawn from a study of control samples from healthy donors and cancer patients. TCRdb's copy holds only in-frame clones and misses some; the assay was immunoSEQ multiplex PCR. The sample holds about 85,000 clones, roughly 89% seen once. Germline-derived CDR1 and CDR2 are MNHEY and SVGAGI. This CDR3 region has 15 residues. V gave up 5 bases and J gave up 7 bases, with 18 bases separating them. The chain has TRBV6-5 and TRBJ1-5; D is possibly TRBD1 (6 bases). This sequence was found in a woman aged 60-75 years in good health. Sequencing was performed on blood. CDR3 residues: CASSPPRTVRQPQHF. The DNA of the CDR3 is TGTGCCAGCAGTCCTCCAAGGACAGTCAGACAGCCCCAGCATTTT.